These T cell receptor beta chains were read from a single sample in a study of glioma-infiltrating T cells. Each CDR3 protein is one row after TCRdb ran MiXCR on the multiplex PCR reads. This table holds over 120,000 distinct CDR3 sequences, around 40% found once. The sequenced sample was glioma tissue, nonneoplastic brain tissue, or PBMCs (not recorded which). These receptors were obtained from a human donor with low-grade glioma or glioblastoma, undergoing nonglioma brain surgery, or in good health (not recorded which). Both conserved end residues are trimmed from each CDR3.

v_call	cdr3_aa
TRBV6-6	ASSYSSYSNQPQH
TRBV7-6	ASSLDGQSNQPQH
TRBV15	ATSRDWASTGPQH
TRBV10-3	AISDLGGLNTEAL
TRBV6-1	ASREQPNTGELF
TRBV29-1	SVGGTAEAF
TRBV2	ASSDGGNTEAF
TRBV20-1	SASSLVSGEKETQY
TRBV4-3	ASSQSIIGLSTEAF
TRBV10-3	AISAGGLQETQY
TRBV20-1	SAIIADIQY
TRBV6-1	ASSWDSNSPLH
TRBV4-1	ASSQARSGSYEQY
TRBV20-1	SARDPSGLTYEQY
TRBV28	ASSFIAGDTQY
TRBV7-6	ASSFDGQGGTDTQY
TRBV28	ASSLGTSGQETQY
TRBV6-1	ASSDLSTDTQY
TRBV4-3	ASSQARAPNSPLH
TRBV6-6	ASSHISNQPQH
TRBV3-1	ASSQGLNSPLH
TRBV2	ASSESQGKVMNTEAF
TRBV20-1	SASQGTQY
TRBV2	ASSESSGRAQEQF
TRBV27	ASSLSRQGASGYT
TRBV7-9	ASSPKIRQGNEQF
TRBV4-1	ASSQDLTRGTDTQY
TRBV18	ASSPGLAGNTEAF
TRBV7-6	ASSLQGVSTDTQY
TRBV5-1	ASSRPDETQY
TRBV2	ASSESQGGLPEQY
TRBV6-5	ASSSVTSGAYEQY
TRBV7-2	ASSLLGGNQPQH
TRBV28	ASSLWGQEPYEQY
TRBV20-1	SARGQGRRSEAF
TRBV20-1	SARDWGTMVSGYT
TRBV6-1	ASSLVQGNTEAF
TRBV3-1	ASSQDTLAGRYEQY
TRBV6-1	ASSGDSGGEQF
TRBV28	ASRSLFSGSSSYEQY
TRBV6-5	ASSSLGTGVGETQY
TRBV7-9	ASTSHYYEQY
TRBV12-3/TRBV12-4	ASSLESGGETQY
TRBV20-1	SAWRLAGGETQY
TRBV4-1	ASSQVIERDEQF
TRBV4-3	ASSQDGGTGEQF
TRBV6-1	ASSFGRGRVEQY
TRBV7-2	ASSLGQPKETQY
TRBV20-1	SARSTGIVGETQY
TRBV28	ASSAGRRNNSPLH
TRBV7-2	ASRHDRGADTQY
TRBV7-2	ASSSQGGGGATDTQY
TRBV27	ASNPGRKPNEQF
TRBV27	ASSFSGDYGYT
TRBV28	ASSTGTGANEQY
TRBV27	ASSLGQPLAPQH
TRBV6-1	ASSEGWESYEQY